This TCR beta chain came from a study of T cell repertoires in cytomegalovirus infection. The overall study: Signatures in public TCR beta sequences pointed to both CMV infection and matching HLA type. The study, taken as a whole, reports: Carriage of CMV together with the relevant HLA was identifiable through cumulative public TCR beta family frequency. Ex vivo responses were dominated by HLA-C-restricted CMV-specific TCR beta clonotypes.

TCRdb used MiXCR to reprocess the reads, holding one entry per CDR3 protein. The profile shows a few hundred thousand distinct CDR3 sequences, 15% to 20% of them singletons. Ten or more counts support this clonotype. Its antigen is unknown. The material sequenced was PBMCs. This receptor was identified in a human donor in good health (CMV status not recorded). Some clones in this sample may be carry-over from other donors' samples.

The CDR3 bases are TGTGCCAGCAGCTTAGCCTATGAGCAGTTCTTC. Its translation: CASSLAYEQFF. V and J are TRBV7-2 and TRBJ2-1; no firm D call. Germline lookup yields CDR1 SGHTA and CDR2 FQGNSA. Trimming cost V 0 bases and J 8 bases, with 2 bases left between them. This CDR3 is built from 11 residues.